One sample yielded the 24 T cell receptor beta chains listed below, sequenced in a study of T cells in Graves' hyperthyroidism and ophthalmopathy. RNA transcripts served as the template for amplifying TCR beta CDR3 regions. Primed by the HTBI set, a first-round RT-PCR was run on the TCR CDR3. TCRdb redid the calling of the multiplex PCR reads with MiXCR, one entry per CDR3 protein. The table has roughly 580,000 distinct CDR3 sequences, about half seen once. Sequencing was performed on peripheral blood or thyroid tissue (not recorded which). These receptors originate from a woman aged 18-29 years with Graves' hyperthyroidism.

The V call is TRBV19, the J call TRBJ2-2, with D perhaps given as TRBD1 or TRBD2 (6 bases each). The CDR3 consists of 15 residues. Germline V gene lookup returns CDR1 LNHDA and CDR2 SQIVND (reference sequence). Trimming took 6 bases from V and 6 from J, leaving 17 bases between them. The chain's CDR3 is CASRADGGAAGELFF. The CDR3 coding sequence is TGTGCCAGTAGAGCGGACGGGGGCGCGGCCGGGGAGCTGTTTTTT.

V gene TRBV7-9 combines with J gene TRBJ2-7; a possible D gene is TRBD2 (6 bases). V lost 5 bases and J 1 base, leaving 12 bases between the germline ends. CDR3 size: 14 residues. Germline loops: CDR1 SEHNR, CDR2 FQNEAQ (reference sequence). CDR3 bases: TGTGCCAGCAGCCCCCTGACTAGTTCCTACGAGCAGTACTTC. This gives the protein CASSPLTSSYEQYF.

The chain uses TRBV5-1 and TRBJ2-7; no clear D. Germline V lookup: CDR1 SGHRS, CDR2 YFSETQ. With 2 bases removed from V and 5 bases from J, the gap between germline ends came to 8 bases. CDR3 length equals 12 residues. In DNA form, the CDR3 reads TGCGCCAGCAGCTTCAGGAGCGACGAGCAGTACTTC. It translates to CASSFRSDEQYF.

Comments on this clonotype: Given the absence of the conserved phenylalanine or tryptophan at the CDR3 end, a read error is likely. This chain joins TRBV14 and TRBJ2-5; D is possibly TRBD2 (5 bases). The length of the CDR3 is 12 residues. Germline V lookup: CDR1 SGHDN, CDR2 FVKESK. With 1 base removed from V and 7 bases from J, the gap between germline ends came to 7 bases. CDR3 sequence: CASSQGGGTQYL. As DNA, the CDR3 is TGTGCCAGCAGCCAAGGCGGAGGGACCCAGTACTTA.

The sample holds a few counts of this clonotype. CDR3 sequence: CASSLSVSGLRLGGYTF. The CDR3 region has the DNA TGTGCCAGCAGTTTAAGTGTTTCGGGACTGCGTCTTGGAGGCTACACCTTC. V and J are TRBV12-3 or TRBV12-4 and TRBJ1-2; tentatively, D is TRBD1 (5 bases). This CDR3 has 17 residues. The V end lost 2 bases, the J end lost 8 bases, and 24 bases lay between the germline ends.

Ten or more counts support this clonotype. This chain links TRBV9 with TRBJ2-7, with D hard to call. The CDR3 contains 14 residues. V lost 0 bases and J lost 2, with 9 bases in between. Germline CDR1 SGDLS, CDR2 YYNGEE. The chain's CDR3 is CASSVEAAAYEQYF. DNA for the CDR3: TGTGCCAGCAGCGTAGAGGCAGCAGCCTACGAGCAGTACTTC.

The CDR3 spells CASSREGDEAFF. CDR3 nucleotide sequence: TGTGCCAGCAGTCGGGAAGGGGATGAAGCTTTCTTT. The chain carries TRBV2 and TRBJ1-1; D may be TRBD1 (5 bases). Trimming left V 5 bases short and J 7 bases short, with 11 bases between. Germline loops: CDR1 SNHLY, CDR2 FYNNEI. This CDR3 region has 12 residues.

J is TRBJ2-5 and V is TRBV19; weak D call: TRBD1 (7 bases). CDR1 is LNHDA and CDR2 is SQIVND in the germline V gene (reference sequence). With 5 bases removed from V and 9 bases from J, the gap between germline ends came to 25 bases. The CDR3 is made up of 16 amino acids. The chain's CDR3 is CASSSRKGGGIQPQYF. CDR3 nucleotide sequence: TGTGCCAGTAGTTCCCGAAAAGGAGGGGGCATTCAGCCCCAGTACTTC.

This clonotype has a count of ten or more. J is TRBJ1-2 and V is TRBV29-1, with 8 bases that match TRBD1. Germline loops: CDR1 SQVTM, CDR2 ANQGSEA. The CDR3 is 12 amino acids. V shed 6 bases, J shed 8 bases, and the junction held 8 bases outside the gene matches. The CDR3, as DNA: TGCAGCGTCTCGGACAGGGAAGTAGGCTACACCTTC. Translating gives CSVSDREVGYTF.

V gene TRBV7-9 combines with J gene TRBJ2-7; 8 nucleotides align to TRBD2. The CDR3 is 15 amino acids. V shed 5 bases and J 2 bases; nucleotides not matched to a gene: 8. Germline V gives CDR1 SEHNR, CDR2 FQNEAQ (reference sequence). This CDR3 reads CASSNRAGGPYEQYF. DNA of the CDR3: TGTGCCAGCAGCAACCGGGCGGGAGGACCCTACGAGCAGTACTTC.

The rearrangement uses TRBV29-1 and TRBJ2-5, with D possibly being TRBD1 (5 bases). The germline V gene has CDR1 SQVTM and CDR2 ANQGSEA. Trimming took 4 bases from V and 1 from J, leaving 13 bases between them. CDR3 size: 14 residues. This CDR3 reads CSVAETEAQETQYF. The CDR3 DNA sequence: TGCAGCGTTGCTGAGACAGAAGCCCAAGAGACCCAGTACTTC.

This clonotype came up a few times. The chain links TRBV20-1 to TRBJ1-2, with 7 bases identical to TRBD1. Trimming removed 4 bases from V and 7 bases from J; junction bases left unmatched: 9. In germline, CDR1 is DFQATT, CDR2 SNEGSKA (reference sequence). This CDR3 contains 13 residues. The CDR3 reads CSAIDREWSGYTF. In DNA form, the CDR3 reads TGCAGTGCTATAGACAGGGAGTGGAGTGGCTACACCTTC.

This clonotype has more than one count but fewer than ten. This chain joins TRBV11-3 and TRBJ1-4, with a weak D call TRBD1 (5 bases). V was shortened by 3 bases and J by 4 bases, with 6 bases between the two germline ends. The CDR3 contains 13 residues. From germline, CDR1 is SGHNT and CDR2 YENEEA. The CDR3, as DNA: TGTGCCAGCAGCTTGACAGATAATGAAAAACTGTTTTTT. It specifies CASSLTDNEKLFF.

The chain's CDR3 is CASSVDRRRGYTF. CDR3 nucleotide sequence: TGCGCCAGCAGCGTAGACAGGCGACGGGGCTACACCTTC. This chain connects TRBV5-1 to TRBJ1-2; D is perhaps TRBD1 (6 bases). Germline values: CDR1 SGHRS, CDR2 YFSETQ. The CDR3 runs 13 residues. Trimming removed 4 bases at V and 8 bases at J, with 15 bases between.

This clonotype was seen a handful of times. The rearrangement uses TRBV7-9 and TRBJ2-2; D not resolved. Trimming shortened V by 8 bases and J by 1 base, and 8 bases separated the two germline ends. Germline assignment: CDR1 SEHNR and CDR2 FQNEAQ (reference sequence). This CDR3 has 13 amino acids. This CDR3 reads CASRTENTGELFF. The CDR3 DNA is TGTGCCAGCCGAACGGAGAACACCGGGGAGCTGTTTTTT.

The rearrangement links TRBV7-3 to TRBJ2-2, with D possibly TRBD1 on 7 matching bases. V shed 5 bases and J shed 8 bases, with 21 bases lying between them. CDR1 and CDR2 (germline): SGHTA, FQGTGA. The CDR3 is 16 amino acids. The CDR3 sequence is CASSLNGGTVVGELFF. DNA of the CDR3: TGTGCCAGCAGCCTAAATGGCGGGACAGTTGTTGGGGAGCTGTTTTTT.

V is TRBV19 and J is TRBJ1-3; D call uncertain. The V end was cut by 1 base, the J end by 0 bases, with 13 bases between. Germline V gene sequence: CDR1 LNHDA, CDR2 SQIVND (reference sequence). There are 17 residues in the CDR3. CDR3 nucleotides: TGTGCCAGTAGTATAGTTGGCAGCACAATCTCTGGAAACACCATATATTTT. It is translated as CASSIVGSTISGNTIYF.

The rearrangement uses TRBV7-9 and TRBJ1-2; no reliable D call. CDR1 is SEHNR, CDR2 FQNEAQ, per germline (reference sequence). With 3 bases removed from V and 4 bases from J, the gap between germline ends came to 18 bases. CDR3 length: 16 amino acids. CDR3 amino acids: CASSFGGKRGRYGYTF. CDR3 DNA sequence: TGTGCCAGCAGCTTTGGAGGTAAAAGAGGGCGCTATGGCTACACCTTC.

Many counts were recorded for this clonotype. The rearrangement links TRBV11-2 to TRBJ2-5; D unclear. Trimming stripped 5 bases from V and 12 bases from J, with 16 bases between. CDR1 and CDR2 from the germline V gene are SGHAT and FQNNGV. The CDR3 covers 12 residues. CDR3 sequence: CASSGPLRVEYF. The CDR3 DNA sequence: TGTGCCAGCAGCGGACCATTACGGGTAGAGTACTTC.

The table lists this clonotype with many counts. The chain is built from TRBV10-3 and TRBJ1-5, with 11 bases identical to TRBD1. This CDR3 is 15 amino acids long. Germline V lookup: CDR1 ENHRY, CDR2 SYGVKD. With 3 bases clipped from V and 7 bases from J, the junction kept 5 bases outside the gene matches. The CDR3 sequence: CAISDQDRGHQPQHF. In DNA form, the CDR3 reads TGTGCCATCAGTGATCAGGACAGGGGGCACCAGCCCCAGCATTTT.

The chain carries TRBV9 and TRBJ2-7, with D perhaps matching TRBD1 (6 bases). From germline, CDR1 is SGDLS and CDR2 YYNGEE. Trimming took off 0 bases at V and 5 bases at J, with 12 bases between the two ends. The CDR3 has 14 amino acids. For the CDR3, the DNA is TGTGCCAGCAGCGTAGGGCAGGGGTCCCACGAGCAGTACTTC. Its protein is CASSVGQGSHEQYF.

This chain connects TRBV29-1 to TRBJ1-2; D is undetermined. The CDR3 is made up of 10 amino acids. Per the germline V gene, CDR1 is SQVTM and CDR2 is ANQGSEA. V was trimmed by 8 bases and J by 8 bases, leaving 12 bases between them. The DNA for the CDR3 is TGCAGCAGCCCAGCACGGGGCTACACCTTC. Translation: CSSPARGYTF.

This clonotype occurred many times. The chain combines TRBV7-8 with TRBJ1-5; D is unresolved. The CDR3 is 13 amino acids. Germline V gene sequence: CDR1 SGHVS, CDR2 FQNEAQ. Deletions cut 4 bases from V and 5 bases from J, with 9 bases between. The CDR3 DNA is TGTGCCAGCAGCTACACCCAAGATCAGCCCCAGCATTTT. Translation gives CASSYTQDQPQHF.

As for this clonotype: It may be a read error: a sequence one base away is much more abundant. The V call is TRBV15, the J call TRBJ2-5; D perhaps matches TRBD1 (5 bases). CDR1 is LNHNV, CDR2 YYDKDF, per germline (reference sequence). The CDR3 is 15 amino acids. Trimming left V 5 bases short and J 3 bases short, with 16 bases between. In nucleotides, the CDR3 is TGTGCCACCAGCTTGGTCCAGGCCAGGGAAGAGACCCAGTACTTC. Protein sequence: CATSLVQAREETQYF.